Listed below are T cell receptor beta chains from one sample, sequenced in a study of control samples from healthy donors and cancer patients. Libraries were prepared by immunoSEQ multiplex PCR; TCRdb keeps only in-frame clonotypes and omits some of them. The sample shows around 30,000 clones, approximately 90% of them seen only once. The sample consisted of PBMCs. The receptors here all came from a man aged 45-65 years with lung cancer. The CDR3 runs from the conserved cysteine through the conserved F or W. Fields, in order: V gene, clone size, D gene, J gene, CDR3 DNA, CDR3 protein. The D gene is left open where the match is weak. A row's size may be missing; if present it is once, few, many or a size class.

V: TRBV2; size: NA; D: TRBD1; J: TRBJ1-4; DNA: TGTGCCAGCAGTGAAGCCCCGGACAGGGCGACTAATGAAAAACTGTTTTTT; CDR3: CASSEAPDRATNEKLFF
V: TRBV18; size: NA; D: NA; J: TRBJ2-6; DNA: TGTGCCAGCTCACCACCGCAGCCCCCGTCCGGGGCCAACGTCCTGACTTTC; CDR3: CASSPPQPPSGANVLTF
V: TRBV7-3; size: NA; D: TRBD2; J: TRBJ2-7; DNA: TGTGCCAGCAGCTTAACTAGCGGGGCATCCTACGAGCAGTACTTC; CDR3: CASSLTSGASYEQYF
V: TRBV19; size: NA; D: NA; J: TRBJ1-5; DNA: TGTGCCAGTAGTATAGGTAGGGGGTACTCAGATTATCAGCCCCAGCATTTT; CDR3: CASSIGRGYSDYQPQHF
V: TRBV3-1/TRBV3-2; size: NA; D: TRBD1; J: TRBJ2-2; DNA: TGTGCCAGCAGCCAATCTTGGACAGGGGCGTCGAACACCGGGGAGCTGTTTTTT; CDR3: CASSQSWTGASNTGELFF
V: TRBV5-6; size: few; D: NA; J: TRBJ1-6; DNA: TGTGCCAGCAGCTTGGCCGGGTCAAGGAGCTCCTATAATTCACCCCTCCACTTT; CDR3: CASSLAGSRSSYNSPLHF
V: TRBV6-5; size: once; D: TRBD1; J: TRBJ2-5; DNA: TGTGCCTCGAAACAGGGGGCGCTGGCACGGGAGACCCAGTACTTC; CDR3: CASKQGALARETQYF
V: TRBV5-4; size: NA; D: NA; J: TRBJ1-4; DNA: TGTGCCAGCAGCTTGGTTGGGGAAAAACTGTTTTTT; CDR3: CASSLVGEKLFF
V: TRBV29-1; size: NA; D: NA; J: TRBJ1-1; DNA: TGCAGCGTTGAGACCGGGGCTGAAGCTTTCTTT; CDR3: CSVETGAEAFF
V: TRBV18; size: NA; D: NA; J: TRBJ1-5; DNA: TGTGCCAGCTCACCAACGGACTCCCAGGGGCCCCAGCATTTT; CDR3: CASSPTDSQGPQHF
V: TRBV2; size: NA; D: NA; J: TRBJ2-5; DNA: TGTGCCAGCAGGGGAGAGGAGACCCAGTACTTC; CDR3: CASRGEETQYF
V: TRBV5-1; size: NA; D: TRBD1; J: TRBJ1-4; DNA: TGCGCCAGCAGCTTGGGGCAGGGGGCCTATAATGAAAAACTGTTTTTT; CDR3: CASSLGQGAYNEKLFF
V: TRBV5-6; size: NA; D: NA; J: TRBJ2-3; DNA: TGTGCCAGCAGCCTAGAAGGGACGGGCGGCCTCACAGATACGCAGTATTTT; CDR3: CASSLEGTGGLTDTQYF
V: TRBV30; size: NA; D: NA; J: TRBJ1-2; DNA: TGTGCCTGGAGTAATAACTATGGCTACACCTTC; CDR3: CAWSNNYGYTF
V: TRBV18; size: NA; D: NA; J: TRBJ1-3; DNA: TGTGCCAGCTCATCTAAAGGGGGATCCTCTGGAAACACCATATATTTT; CDR3: CASSSKGGSSGNTIYF
V: TRBV7-6; size: NA; D: NA; J: TRBJ1-6; DNA: TGTGCCAGCAGCTTAGCTGTGGGGAATAATTCACCCCTCCACTTT; CDR3: CASSLAVGNNSPLHF
V: TRBV5-1; size: NA; D: NA; J: TRBJ2-3; DNA: TGCGCCAGCTCCACGGGACGGTTCACAGATACGCAGTATTTT; CDR3: CASSTGRFTDTQYF
V: TRBV18; size: NA; D: NA; J: TRBJ2-7; DNA: TGTGCCAGCTCACCCCAGGGGAGGGACGAGCAGTACTTC; CDR3: CASSPQGRDEQYF
V: TRBV3-1/TRBV3-2; size: NA; D: TRBD1; J: TRBJ1-2; DNA: TGTGCCAGCAGCCAAGACCAGGGGGCGCGGGTAAACTATGGCTACACCTTC; CDR3: CASSQDQGARVNYGYTF
V: TRBV7-3; size: once; D: NA; J: TRBJ1-5; DNA: TGTGCCAGCAGCCCCGGGGCGAATCAGCCCCAGCATTTT; CDR3: CASSPGANQPQHF
V: TRBV11-2; size: NA; D: NA; J: TRBJ2-2; DNA: TGTGCCAGCAGCCCAGTGTTGGCCGGGGAGCTGTTTTTT; CDR3: CASSPVLAGELFF
V: TRBV7-2; size: NA; D: TRBD1; J: TRBJ1-3; DNA: TGTGCCAGCAGCGAGCAGGGGGTTGGCTCTGGAAACACCATATATTTT; CDR3: CASSEQGVGSGNTIYF
V: TRBV2; size: once; D: NA; J: TRBJ1-6; DNA: TGTGCCAGCAGTGACTACCCACAGGGTGAGTCACCCCTCCACTTT; CDR3: CASSDYPQGESPLHF
V: TRBV6-5; size: once; D: NA; J: TRBJ1-1; DNA: TGTGCTACCGGTAACACTGAAGCTTTCTTT; CDR3: CATGNTEAFF
V: TRBV4-3; size: NA; D: NA; J: TRBJ2-5; DNA: TGCGCCAGCAGCCAAGGGACGGGTGGTTGGACCCAGTACTTC; CDR3: CASSQGTGGWTQYF
V: TRBV7-2; size: NA; D: NA; J: TRBJ2-3; DNA: TGTGCCAGCAGCGCCCGGGGGGGACAGGGCACAGATACGCAGTATTTT; CDR3: CASSARGGQGTDTQYF
V: TRBV24-1; size: NA; D: NA; J: TRBJ2-3; DNA: TGTGCCACCAGTCCTTCCGGTCCGGAAGATACGCAGTATTTT; CDR3: CATSPSGPEDTQYF
V: TRBV9; size: NA; D: NA; J: TRBJ2-1; DNA: TGTGCCAGCAGCGTAGGCGACTGGAACAATGAGCAGTTCTTC; CDR3: CASSVGDWNNEQFF
V: TRBV5-1; size: NA; D: TRBD2; J: TRBJ2-3; DNA: TGCGCCAGCAGCTTGGGAAGCCTAGCGGGGGCCCTCACAGATACGCAGTATTTT; CDR3: CASSLGSLAGALTDTQYF
V: TRBV5-6; size: NA; D: NA; J: TRBJ1-2; DNA: TGTGCCAGCAGCCTGGAAGGACGGAACTATGGCTACACCTTC; CDR3: CASSLEGRNYGYTF
V: TRBV19; size: NA; D: NA; J: TRBJ1-3; DNA: TGTGCCAGTAGTCCAGACAGATACTCTGGAAACACCATATATTTT; CDR3: CASSPDRYSGNTIYF
V: TRBV2; size: few; D: TRBD2; J: TRBJ2-3; DNA: TGTGCCAGCAGAACAGCGGGGGTCACAGATACGCAGTATTTT; CDR3: CASRTAGVTDTQYF
V: TRBV7-9; size: once; D: TRBD1; J: TRBJ2-7; DNA: TGTGCCAGCAGCTTGGTCATGGACAGGGAAAGGGAGCAGTACTTC; CDR3: CASSLVMDREREQYF
V: TRBV19; size: few; D: NA; J: TRBJ2-7; DNA: TGTGCCAGTAGTATGAGGAAAACCTACGAGCAGTACTTC; CDR3: CASSMRKTYEQYF
V: TRBV27; size: NA; D: NA; J: TRBJ1-5; DNA: TGTGCCAGCAGTTTACGGTTTGTAGGGCAAAGTGATCAGCCCCAGCATTTT; CDR3: CASSLRFVGQSDQPQHF
V: TRBV7-2; size: NA; D: TRBD1; J: TRBJ1-2; DNA: TGTGCCAGCAGCTTAGAGGAGGGGACAGGTCGTGGCTACACCTTC; CDR3: CASSLEEGTGRGYTF
V: TRBV7-9; size: NA; D: TRBD1; J: TRBJ1-4; DNA: TGTGCCAGCAGCTTAACAGGGGCAACTAATGAAAAACTGTTTTTT; CDR3: CASSLTGATNEKLFF
V: TRBV6-4; size: NA; D: NA; J: TRBJ1-6; DNA: TGTGCCTCTTCACCAAATCCTGGCAATTCACCCCTCCACTTT; CDR3: CASSPNPGNSPLHF
V: TRBV7-2; size: once; D: NA; J: TRBJ1-6; DNA: TGTGCCAGCAGCCTCAGCAGGGGAAGTTCACCCCTCCACTTT; CDR3: CASSLSRGSSPLHF
V: TRBV18; size: NA; D: TRBD1; J: TRBJ1-4; DNA: TGTGCCAGCTCACCACGGGACAGGAGCTCAACTAATGAAAAACTGTTTTTT; CDR3: CASSPRDRSSTNEKLFF
V: TRBV5-4; size: NA; D: TRBD2; J: TRBJ2-5; DNA: TGTGCCAGCAGTCACCCGGGGGGGCAAGAGACCCAGTACTTC; CDR3: CASSHPGGQETQYF
V: TRBV10-3; size: NA; D: NA; J: TRBJ1-2; DNA: TGTGCCACCCAAGCGGGGGGCAGATCAAGAGACTATGGCTACACCTTC; CDR3: CATQAGGRSRDYGYTF
V: TRBV7-9; size: NA; D: NA; J: TRBJ1-3; DNA: TGTGCCAGCAGCGCCGGGACCCACTCTGGAAACACCATATATTTT; CDR3: CASSAGTHSGNTIYF
V: TRBV19; size: NA; D: TRBD2; J: TRBJ2-5; DNA: TGTGCCAGTAGTAGGACTAGCGGGGGAACATACCAAGAGACCCAGTACTTC; CDR3: CASSRTSGGTYQETQYF
V: TRBV5-6; size: NA; D: NA; J: TRBJ2-1; DNA: TGTGCCAGCAGCTTAATAGGGGGGAATGAGCAGTTCTTC; CDR3: CASSLIGGNEQFF
V: TRBV6-5; size: NA; D: TRBD1; J: TRBJ1-2; DNA: TGTGCCAGCAGAACAGGGACAGGGGATGGCTACACCTTC; CDR3: CASRTGTGDGYTF
V: TRBV7-9; size: NA; D: NA; J: TRBJ2-7; DNA: TGTGCCAGCAGCTTAGATGGGGGAGAGTACGAGCAGTACTTC; CDR3: CASSLDGGEYEQYF
V: TRBV5-6; size: NA; D: NA; J: TRBJ2-3; DNA: TGTGCCAGCAGCCACGATTACGGGACTCGCCCCGGGGATACGCAGTATTTT; CDR3: CASSHDYGTRPGDTQYF